This entry describes one TCR beta chain. A sample-barcoded 5' primer and a J-beta primer mix were used in a second PCR of roughly 7 to 11 cycles. Sequencing recovered at least 2.5 million CDR3-containing paired-end reads from each sample. From the 5' RACE reads, TCRdb called clonotypes with MiXCR, one entry per CDR3 protein. The sample lists 790,000 or so distinct CDR3 sequences, 56% occurring once. PBMCs, at least 6 million per sample, were isolated. V shed 7 bases and J shed 4 bases, with 13 bases lying between them. This CDR3 comprises 12 residues. Germline V gives CDR1 SQVTM, CDR2 ANQGSEA. This sample was taken from a study of blood T cells in healthy people across ages.

The chain combines TRBV29-1 with TRBJ2-5; a weak D match, TRBD1 (6 bases). Sequences were obtained from blood. This TCR was recovered from a middle-aged man in good health. CDR3 loop: CSAQGFRETQYF. For the CDR3, the DNA is TGCAGCGCACAGGGTTTCCGAGAGACCCAGTACTTC.